This TCR beta chain was found in a study of identical twins. All of the donors were Caucasians in good health. MiXCR was run by TCRdb on the 5' RACE reads, yielding one entry per CDR3 protein. The sample holds roughly 700,000 distinct CDR3 sequences, 8.5% to 9% seen once. The CDR3 is made up of 13 amino acids. CDR1 SQVTM and CDR2 ANQGSEA come from the germline V gene. V shed 7 bases and J 5 bases; nucleotides not matched to a gene: 9. This sample was shared with a second study, whose subject was yellow fever vaccine responses in identical twins. Per that study: A vaccine T cell response that seemed partly convergent and partly personalized was reported in twins.

This sequence originates from a woman between 18 and 29 years old in good health. Sequencing was carried out using PBMCs. This rearrangement joins TRBV29-1 to TRBJ2-5; 8 nucleotides agree with TRBD1. Written as DNA, the CDR3 is TGCAGCGCCGACCCGACAGGGGCCGAGACCCAGTACTTC. This sequence encodes CSADPTGAETQYF.